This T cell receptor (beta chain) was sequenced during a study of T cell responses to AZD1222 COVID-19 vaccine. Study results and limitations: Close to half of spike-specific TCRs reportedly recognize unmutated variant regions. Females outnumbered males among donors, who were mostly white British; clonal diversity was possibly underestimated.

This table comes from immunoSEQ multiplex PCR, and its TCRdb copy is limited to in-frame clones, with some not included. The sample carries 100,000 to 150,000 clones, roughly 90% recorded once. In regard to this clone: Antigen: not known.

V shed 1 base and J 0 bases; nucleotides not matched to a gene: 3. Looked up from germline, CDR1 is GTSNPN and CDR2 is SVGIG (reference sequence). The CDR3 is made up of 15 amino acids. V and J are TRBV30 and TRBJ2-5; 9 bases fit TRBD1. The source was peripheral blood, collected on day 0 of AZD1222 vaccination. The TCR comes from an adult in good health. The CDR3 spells CAWSGYRGHQETQYF. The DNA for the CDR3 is TGTGCCTGGAGTGGATACAGGGGGCACCAAGAGACCCAGTACTTC.